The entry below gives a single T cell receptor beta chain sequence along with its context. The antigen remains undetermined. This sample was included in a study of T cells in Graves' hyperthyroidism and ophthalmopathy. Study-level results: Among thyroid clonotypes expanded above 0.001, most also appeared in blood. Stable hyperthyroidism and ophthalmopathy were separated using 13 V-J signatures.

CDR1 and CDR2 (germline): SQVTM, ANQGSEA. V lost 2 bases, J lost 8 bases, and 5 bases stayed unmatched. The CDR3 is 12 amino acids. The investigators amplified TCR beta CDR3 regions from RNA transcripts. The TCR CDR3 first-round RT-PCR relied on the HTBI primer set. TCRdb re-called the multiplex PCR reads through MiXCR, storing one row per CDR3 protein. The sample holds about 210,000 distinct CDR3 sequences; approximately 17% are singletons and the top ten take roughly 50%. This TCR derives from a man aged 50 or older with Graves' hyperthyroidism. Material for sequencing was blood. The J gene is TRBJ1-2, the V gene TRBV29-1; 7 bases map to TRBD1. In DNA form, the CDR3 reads TGCAGCGTTGAAACAGGGGAAGGCGGCTACACCTTC. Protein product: CSVETGEGGYTF.